This T cell receptor (beta chain) was profiled in a study of cytomegalovirus exposure and HLA in healthy donors. Study-wide background: HLA-typed donors were the source of around 77 million unique TCRs held in an early data release.

Details on this clone: Its specificity is not known.

Notes on the study in general: According to an earlier analysis, most TCR beta V segments yielded productive rearrangements about 87% or about 30% of the time.

Primers: 60 Vbeta forward and 13 Jbeta reverse. Clones were sequenced by immunoSEQ multiplex PCR, and TCRdb holds only the in-frame ones, with some missing. The sample records 98,000 or so clones, around four fifths being singletons. Germline CDR1 reads SEHNR; CDR2 reads FQNEAQ (reference sequence). The CDR3 is 13 residues long. V gave up 4 bases and J gave up 4 bases, with 10 bases separating them. The chain recombines TRBV7-9 with TRBJ1-1, with D perhaps matching TRBD1 (6 bases). The sequencing sample was made of PBMCs. The clonotype was recovered from a man in his forties in good health and CMV-seronegative. CDR3 bases: TGTGCCAGCAGCTCGGAAGGGGGCACTGAAGCTTTCTTT. It translates to CASSSEGGTEAFF.